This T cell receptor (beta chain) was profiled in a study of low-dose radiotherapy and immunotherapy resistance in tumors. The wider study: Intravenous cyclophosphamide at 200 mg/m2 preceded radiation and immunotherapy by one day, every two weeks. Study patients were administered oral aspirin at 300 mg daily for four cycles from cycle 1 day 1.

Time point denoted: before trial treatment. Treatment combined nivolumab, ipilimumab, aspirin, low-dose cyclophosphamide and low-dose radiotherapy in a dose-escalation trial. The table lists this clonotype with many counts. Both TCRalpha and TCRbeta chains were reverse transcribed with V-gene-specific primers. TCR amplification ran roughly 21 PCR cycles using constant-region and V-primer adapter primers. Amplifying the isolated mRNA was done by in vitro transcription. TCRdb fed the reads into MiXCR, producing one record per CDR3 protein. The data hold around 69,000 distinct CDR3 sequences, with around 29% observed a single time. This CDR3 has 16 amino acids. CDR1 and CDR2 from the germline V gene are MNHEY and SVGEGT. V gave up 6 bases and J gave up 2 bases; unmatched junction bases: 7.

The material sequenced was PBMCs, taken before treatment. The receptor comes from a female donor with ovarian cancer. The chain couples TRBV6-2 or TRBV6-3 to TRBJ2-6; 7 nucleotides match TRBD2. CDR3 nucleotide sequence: TGTGCCAGCAGCCCTCTAACTAGCGCTGGGGCCAACGTCCTGACTTTC. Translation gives CASSPLTSAGANVLTF.